This T cell receptor beta chain appears in the sequencing data of a study of blood T cell repertoires in COVID-19. Study details: The United States, Italy and Spain were the sources of the acute and convalescent COVID-19 samples.

The CDR3 is made up of 15 amino acids. CDR1 LGHDT and CDR2 YNNKEL come from the germline V gene (reference sequence). The ends were cut back, 1 base at V and 5 bases at J, with 12 bases in the middle. Per the original data handling: Amplified reference gene primers provided the basis for estimating nucleated cell counts. Here immunoSEQ multiplex PCR was the method, and the copy in TCRdb shows in-frame clones only, minus some. The V and J calls and clone size come from that table; D and trimming were worked out from the DNA. The sample carries approximately 84,000 clones, over 70% recorded once. The sequence came from a man aged 45-65 years with active or convalescent COVID-19. The rearrangement joins TRBV3-1 (or the pseudogene TRBV3-2) to TRBJ1-5; D is unclear. The sequencing sample was made of peripheral blood. CDR3 in DNA: TGTGCCAGCAGCCAAGGTGGAGGTCCCGATCAGCCCCAGCATTTT. This encodes CASSQGGGPDQPQHF.